This T cell receptor (delta chain) was documented in a study of γδ T cells in repeated Plasmodium falciparum infection. The wider study: Malian children with intense seasonal malaria exposure were compared with matched Australian children. General study findings and limits: Many TCRgamma sequences overlapped between individuals in stable Vgamma9/Vdelta2+ repertoires.

Bulk repertoires came from Vgamma9/Vdelta2+ or Vdelta2-negative gammadelta T cells flow-sorted from PBMC. This clone showed up many times. Its antigen is undetermined. TRG and TRD sequences were obtained from every sorted gammadelta sample. TCRdb re-identified clones in the multiplex PCR reads via CATT. This sample has 50,000 to 65,000 delta-chain clones, with 1.7% found just once. Germline CDR1 reads TSWWSYY; CDR2 reads QGS. V trimming: 3 bases; J trimming: 9 bases; junction bases outside the gene matches: 18. This CDR3 has 17 amino acids. This sequence originates from a pool of human donors (malaria-infected and uninfected, not separated). The sequenced sample was gamma-delta T cells from blood. This chain links TRDV1 with TRDJ1; TRDD3 agrees at 8 bases. CDR3 sequence reads: CALGDLGRGIGPRELIF. As DNA, the CDR3 is TGTGCTCTTGGGGACTTAGGCCGGGGGATAGGCCCAAGGGAACTCATCTTT.